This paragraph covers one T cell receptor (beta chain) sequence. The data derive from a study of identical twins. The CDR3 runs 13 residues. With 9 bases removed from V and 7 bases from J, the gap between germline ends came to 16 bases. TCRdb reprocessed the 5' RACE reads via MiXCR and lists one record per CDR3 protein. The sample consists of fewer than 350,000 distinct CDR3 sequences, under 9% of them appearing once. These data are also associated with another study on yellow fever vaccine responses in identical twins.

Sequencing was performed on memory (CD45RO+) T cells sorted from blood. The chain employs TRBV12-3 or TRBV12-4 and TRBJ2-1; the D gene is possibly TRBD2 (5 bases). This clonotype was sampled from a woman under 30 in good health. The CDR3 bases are TGTGCCAGTGGCCGAGGGCGGGCGAATGAGCAGTTCTTC. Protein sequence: CASGRGRANEQFF.